This entry is about one TCR beta chain. The antigen is not known. These data come from a study of cytomegalovirus exposure and HLA in healthy donors. PCR amplification relied on 60 Vbeta primers (plus 13 Jbeta primers). Libraries were prepared by immunoSEQ multiplex PCR; TCRdb keeps only in-frame clonotypes and omits some of them. The sample carries some 180,000 clones, less than 80% recorded once. Study-wide findings and caveats: Differences between HLA loci emerged in a later analysis of TCR association rates, with DRB1 most and HLA-C fewest.

This sequence was found in a woman aged 25 to 39 in good health and CMV-seropositive. The specimen sequenced was PBMCs.

This chain's CDR3 is CASSLTGAPGTQYF. In DNA, the CDR3 is TGCGCCAGCAGCTTGACCGGCGCCCCGGGTACGCAGTATTTT. This chain joins TRBV5-1 and TRBJ2-3; D is unresolved. Germline-derived CDR1 and CDR2 are SGHRS and YFSETQ. The CDR3 is 14 amino acids. Trimming left V 1 base short and J 8 bases short, with 14 bases between.